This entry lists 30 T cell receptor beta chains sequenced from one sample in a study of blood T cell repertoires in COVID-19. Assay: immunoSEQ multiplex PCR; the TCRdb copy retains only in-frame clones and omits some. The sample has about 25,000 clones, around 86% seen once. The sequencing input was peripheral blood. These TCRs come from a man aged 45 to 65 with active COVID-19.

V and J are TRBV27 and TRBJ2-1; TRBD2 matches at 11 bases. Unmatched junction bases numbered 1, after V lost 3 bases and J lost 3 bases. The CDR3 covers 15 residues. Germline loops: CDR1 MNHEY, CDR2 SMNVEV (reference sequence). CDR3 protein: CASSLGTSGYNEQFF. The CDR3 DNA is TGTGCCAGCAGTTTGGGGACTAGCGGCTACAATGAGCAGTTCTTC.

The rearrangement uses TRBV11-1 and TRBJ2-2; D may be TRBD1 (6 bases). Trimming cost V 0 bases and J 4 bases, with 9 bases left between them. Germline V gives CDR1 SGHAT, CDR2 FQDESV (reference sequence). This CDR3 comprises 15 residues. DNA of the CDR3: TGTGCCAGCAGCTTAGCGCCCAGGGGCACCGGGGAGCTGTTTTTT. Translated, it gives CASSLAPRGTGELFF.

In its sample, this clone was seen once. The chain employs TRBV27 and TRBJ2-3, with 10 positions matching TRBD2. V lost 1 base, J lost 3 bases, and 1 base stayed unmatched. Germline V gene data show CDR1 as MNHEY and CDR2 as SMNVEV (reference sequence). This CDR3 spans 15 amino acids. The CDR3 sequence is CASSLYSGGTDTQYF. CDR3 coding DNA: TGTGCCAGCAGTTTATATAGCGGGGGGACAGATACGCAGTATTTT.

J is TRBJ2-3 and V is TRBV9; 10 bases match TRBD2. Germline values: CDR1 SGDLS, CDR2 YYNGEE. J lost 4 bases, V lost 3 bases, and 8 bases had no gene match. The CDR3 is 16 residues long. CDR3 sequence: CASSARLAGVADTQYF. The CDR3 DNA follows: TGTGCCAGCAGCGCACGTCTAGCGGGAGTGGCAGATACGCAGTATTTT.

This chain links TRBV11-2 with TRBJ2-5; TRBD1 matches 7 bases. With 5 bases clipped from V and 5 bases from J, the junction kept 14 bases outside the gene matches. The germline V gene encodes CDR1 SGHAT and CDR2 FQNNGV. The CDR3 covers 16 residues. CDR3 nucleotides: TGTGCCAGCAGCCGCTCCGCCCCGACAGGGTTGGAGACCCAGTACTTC. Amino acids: CASSRSAPTGLETQYF.

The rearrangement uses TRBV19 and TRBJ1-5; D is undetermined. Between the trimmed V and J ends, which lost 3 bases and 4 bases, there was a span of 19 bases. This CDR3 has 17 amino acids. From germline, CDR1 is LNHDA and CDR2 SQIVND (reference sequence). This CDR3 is CASSMETRTLTNQPQHF. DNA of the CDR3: TGTGCCAGTAGTATGGAGACCCGAACGTTAACAAATCAGCCCCAGCATTTT.

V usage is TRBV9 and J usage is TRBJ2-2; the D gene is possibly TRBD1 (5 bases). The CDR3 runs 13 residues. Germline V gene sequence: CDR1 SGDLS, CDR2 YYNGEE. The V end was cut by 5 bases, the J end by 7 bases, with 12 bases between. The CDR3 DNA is TGTGCCAGCAGGGGGCCCGGAGACGGGGAGCTGTTTTTT. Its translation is CASRGPGDGELFF.

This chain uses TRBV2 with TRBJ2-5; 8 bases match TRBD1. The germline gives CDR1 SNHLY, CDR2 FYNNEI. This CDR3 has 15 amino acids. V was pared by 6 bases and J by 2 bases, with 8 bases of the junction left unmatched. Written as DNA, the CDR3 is TGTGCCAGCAGATTACAGGGGGTAAGGCAAGAGACCCAGTACTTC. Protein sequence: CASRLQGVRQETQYF.

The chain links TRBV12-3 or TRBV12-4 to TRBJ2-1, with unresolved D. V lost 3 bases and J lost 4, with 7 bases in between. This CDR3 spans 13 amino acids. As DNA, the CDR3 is TGTGCCAGCAGTTTCCTCCAGTACAATGAGCAGTTCTTC. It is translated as CASSFLQYNEQFF.

The CDR3 DNA reads as TGTGCCAGCAGCGGGACTAGCGGGACCTACAATGAGCAGTTCTTC. Its translation is CASSGTSGTYNEQFF. The rearrangement joins TRBV7-6 to TRBJ2-1; 13 bases match TRBD2. Germline V gene data show CDR1 as SGHVS and CDR2 as FNYEAQ. The CDR3 loop spans 15 amino acids. V was clipped by 5 bases and J by 2 bases; unmatched bases: 0.

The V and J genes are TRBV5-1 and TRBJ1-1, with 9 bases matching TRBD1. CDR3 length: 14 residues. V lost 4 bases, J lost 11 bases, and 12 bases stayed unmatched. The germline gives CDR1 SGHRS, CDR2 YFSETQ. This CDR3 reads CASSLDTGGSYAFF. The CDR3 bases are TGCGCCAGCAGCCTAGACACAGGGGGCTCCTACGCTTTCTTT.

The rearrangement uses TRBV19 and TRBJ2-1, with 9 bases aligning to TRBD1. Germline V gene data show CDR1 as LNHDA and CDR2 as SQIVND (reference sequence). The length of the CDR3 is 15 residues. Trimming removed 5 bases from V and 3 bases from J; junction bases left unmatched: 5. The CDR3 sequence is CASSPGTGLYNEQFF. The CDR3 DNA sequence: TGTGCCAGTAGTCCCGGGACAGGGCTCTACAATGAGCAGTTCTTC.

This CDR3 reads CASSDGTSGSIGGVTQYF. For the CDR3, the DNA is TGTGCCAGCAGCGACGGGACTAGCGGGAGTATAGGGGGGGTTACGCAGTATTTT. The chain uses TRBV7-2 and TRBJ2-3; 14 bases are shared with TRBD2. V lost 5 bases, J lost 8 bases, and 15 bases stayed unmatched. Germline CDR1 and CDR2: SGHTA and FQGNSA. The length of the CDR3 is 18 residues.

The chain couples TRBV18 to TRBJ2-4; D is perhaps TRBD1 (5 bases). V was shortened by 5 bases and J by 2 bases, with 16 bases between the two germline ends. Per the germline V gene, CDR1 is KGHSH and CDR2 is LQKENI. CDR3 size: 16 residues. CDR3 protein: CASSAVRVGTKNIQYF. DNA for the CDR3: TGTGCCAGCTCAGCCGTCAGGGTCGGAACCAAAAACATTCAGTACTTC.

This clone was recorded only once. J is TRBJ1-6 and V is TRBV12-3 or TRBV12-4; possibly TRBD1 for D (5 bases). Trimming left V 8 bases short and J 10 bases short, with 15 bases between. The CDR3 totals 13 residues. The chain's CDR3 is CASSYQGLSPLHF. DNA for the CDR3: TGTGCCAGCTCTTACCAGGGTTTATCACCCCTCCACTTT.

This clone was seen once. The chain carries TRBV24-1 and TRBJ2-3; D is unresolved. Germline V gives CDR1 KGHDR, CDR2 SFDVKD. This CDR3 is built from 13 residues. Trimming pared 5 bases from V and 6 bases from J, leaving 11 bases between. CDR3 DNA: TGTGCCACCAGTGTCTCTCTGGCCGATACGCAGTATTTT. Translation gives CATSVSLADTQYF.

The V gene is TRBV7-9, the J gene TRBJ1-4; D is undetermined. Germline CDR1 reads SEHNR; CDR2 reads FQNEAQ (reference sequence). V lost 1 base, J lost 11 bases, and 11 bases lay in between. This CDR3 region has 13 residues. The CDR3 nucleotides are TGTGCCAGCAGCTTAGGGGCTGGGGAGAAACTGTTTTTT. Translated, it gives CASSLGAGEKLFF.

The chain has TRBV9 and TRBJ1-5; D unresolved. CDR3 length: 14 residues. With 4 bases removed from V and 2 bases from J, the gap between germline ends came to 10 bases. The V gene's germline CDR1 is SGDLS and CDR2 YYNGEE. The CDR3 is CASSPSGGNQPQHF. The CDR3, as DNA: TGTGCCAGCAGCCCCTCAGGCGGCAATCAGCCCCAGCATTTT.

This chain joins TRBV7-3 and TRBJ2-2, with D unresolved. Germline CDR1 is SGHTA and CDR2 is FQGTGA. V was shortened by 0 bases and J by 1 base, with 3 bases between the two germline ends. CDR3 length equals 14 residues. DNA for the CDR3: TGTGCCAGCAGCTTAACCGGGAACACCGGGGAGCTGTTTTTT. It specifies CASSLTGNTGELFF.

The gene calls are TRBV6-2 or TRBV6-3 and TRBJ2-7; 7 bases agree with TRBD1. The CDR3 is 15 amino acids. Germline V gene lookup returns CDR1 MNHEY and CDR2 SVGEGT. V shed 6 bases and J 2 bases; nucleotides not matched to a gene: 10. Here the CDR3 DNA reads TGTGCCAGCAGCCTGACAGGGACCCGTCCCTACGAGCAGTACGTC. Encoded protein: CASSLTGTRPYEQYV.

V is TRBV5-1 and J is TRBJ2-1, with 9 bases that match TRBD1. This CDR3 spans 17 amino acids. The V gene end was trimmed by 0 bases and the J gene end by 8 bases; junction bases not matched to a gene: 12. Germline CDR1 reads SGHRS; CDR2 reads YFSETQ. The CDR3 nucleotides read TGCGCCAGCAGCTTGGGGGATACAGGGGGCGCCTTTGATGAGCAGTTCTTC. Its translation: CASSLGDTGGAFDEQFF.

The DNA for the CDR3 is TGTGCCATTCAGGGGGCCGGCACAGATACGCAGTATTTT. It codes for CAIQGAGTDTQYF. The chain couples TRBV6-5 to TRBJ2-3; 8 positions agree with TRBD1. Germline V gene lookup returns CDR1 MNHEY and CDR2 SVGAGI. V trimming: 10 bases; J trimming: 1 base; junction bases outside the gene matches: 4. The CDR3 totals 13 residues.

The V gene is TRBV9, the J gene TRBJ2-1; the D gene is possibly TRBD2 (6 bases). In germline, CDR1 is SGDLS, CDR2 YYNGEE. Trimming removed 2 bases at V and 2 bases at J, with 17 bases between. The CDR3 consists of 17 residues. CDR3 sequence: CASSVTRVAATYNEQFF. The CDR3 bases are TGTGCCAGCAGCGTGACCCGCGTAGCGGCTACCTACAATGAGCAGTTCTTC.

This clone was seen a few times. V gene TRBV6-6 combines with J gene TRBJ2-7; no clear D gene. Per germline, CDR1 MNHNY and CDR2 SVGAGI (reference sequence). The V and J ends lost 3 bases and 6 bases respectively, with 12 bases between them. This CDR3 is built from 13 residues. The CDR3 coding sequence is TGTGCCAGCAGTTATGATACAAATGCCGAGCAGTACTTC. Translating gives CASSYDTNAEQYF.

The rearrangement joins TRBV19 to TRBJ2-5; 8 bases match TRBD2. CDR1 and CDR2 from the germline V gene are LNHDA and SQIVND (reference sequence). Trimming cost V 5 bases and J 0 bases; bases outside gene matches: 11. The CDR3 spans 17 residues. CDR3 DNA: TGTGCCAGTAGTGCATACTCAACTAGCGGATACCAAGAGACCCAGTACTTC. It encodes CASSAYSTSGYQETQYF.

CDR3 amino acids: CASSSKRRISGTEGPSGANVLTF. The DNA for the CDR3 is TGTGCCAGCAGCAGTAAAAGAAGAATCTCCGGGACGGAGGGACCGTCTGGGGCCAACGTCCTGACTTTC. The chain uses TRBV14 and TRBJ2-6; weak D call: TRBD2 (6 bases). Per the germline V gene, CDR1 is SGHDN and CDR2 is FVKESK. Trimming cost V 5 bases and J 1 base, with 33 bases left between them. This CDR3 is built from 23 residues.

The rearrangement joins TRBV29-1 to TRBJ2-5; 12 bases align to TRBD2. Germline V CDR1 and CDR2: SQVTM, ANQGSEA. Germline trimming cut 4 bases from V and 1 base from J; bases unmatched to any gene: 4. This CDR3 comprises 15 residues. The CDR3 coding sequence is TGCAGCGTTGTAGGACTAGCGGGGCCCCAAGAGACCCAGTACTTC. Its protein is CSVVGLAGPQETQYF.

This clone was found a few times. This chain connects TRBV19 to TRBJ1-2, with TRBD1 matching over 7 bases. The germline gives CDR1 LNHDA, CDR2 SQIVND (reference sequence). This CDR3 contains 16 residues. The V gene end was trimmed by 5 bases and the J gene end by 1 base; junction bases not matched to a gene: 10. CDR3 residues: CASSLRQGTLNYGYTF. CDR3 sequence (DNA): TGTGCCAGTAGTCTTCGACAGGGAACGCTTAACTATGGCTACACCTTC.

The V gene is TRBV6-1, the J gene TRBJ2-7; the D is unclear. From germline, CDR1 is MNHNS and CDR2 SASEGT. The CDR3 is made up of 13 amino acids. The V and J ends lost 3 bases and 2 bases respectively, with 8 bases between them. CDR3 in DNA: TGTGCCAGCAGTGAGGGCTTACCCTACGAGCAGTACGTC. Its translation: CASSEGLPYEQYV.

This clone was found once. DNA for the CDR3: TGTGCCAGCAGCTCAGTCGAGGGAGGGCAAAACATTCAGTACTTC. It translates to CASSSVEGGQNIQYF. The J gene is TRBJ2-4, the V gene TRBV7-9, with 7 bases identical to TRBD2. V lost 4 bases and J lost 5; bases outside the gene matches: 8. The CDR3 sequence is 15 residues long. Per the germline V gene, CDR1 is SEHNR and CDR2 is FQNEAQ (reference sequence).